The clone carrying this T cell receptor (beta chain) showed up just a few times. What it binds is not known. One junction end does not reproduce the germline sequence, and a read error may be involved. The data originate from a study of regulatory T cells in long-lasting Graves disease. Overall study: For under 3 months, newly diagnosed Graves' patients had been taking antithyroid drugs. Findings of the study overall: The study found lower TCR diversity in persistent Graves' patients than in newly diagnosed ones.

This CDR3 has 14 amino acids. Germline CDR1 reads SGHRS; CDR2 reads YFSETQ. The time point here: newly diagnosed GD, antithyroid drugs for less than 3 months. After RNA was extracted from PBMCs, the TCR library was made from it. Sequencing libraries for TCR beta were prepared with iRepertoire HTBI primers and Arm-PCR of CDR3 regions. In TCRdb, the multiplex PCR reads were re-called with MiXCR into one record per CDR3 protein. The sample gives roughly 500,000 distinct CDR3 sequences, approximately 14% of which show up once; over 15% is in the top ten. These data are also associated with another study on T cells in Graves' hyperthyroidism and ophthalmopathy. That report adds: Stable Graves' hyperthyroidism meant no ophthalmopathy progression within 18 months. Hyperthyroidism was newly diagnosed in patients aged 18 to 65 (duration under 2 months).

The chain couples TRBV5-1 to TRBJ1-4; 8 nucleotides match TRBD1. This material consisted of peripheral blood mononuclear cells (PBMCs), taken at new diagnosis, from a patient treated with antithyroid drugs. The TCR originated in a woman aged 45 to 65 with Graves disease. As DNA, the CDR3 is TGCGCCGGCAGCTTAGACAGGGGAAATGAAAAACTGTTTTTT. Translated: CAGSLDRGNEKLFF.